This TCR beta chain originates from a study of T cell responses to AZD1222 COVID-19 vaccine. V shed 1 base and J shed 0 bases, with 12 bases lying between them. Germline V CDR1 and CDR2: MGHRA, YSYEKL. The CDR3 is 16 residues long. Assay: immunoSEQ multiplex PCR; the TCRdb copy retains only in-frame clones and omits some. The table has roughly 120,000 clones, 86% seen once. Study results and caveats: Elevations in Spike-specific TCR breadth and depth followed administration of two AZD1222 doses. It should be noted that donors were predominantly white British and more often female, and clonal diversity was possibly underestimated. The study found vaccine-associated CD4 TCRs spanning spike, dominant at 160-218 and 743-854.

For this clone: Its antigen is as yet unknown.

Combined were second doses at about 4 or about 12 weeks. The source is an adult who received the AZD1222 COVID-19 vaccine. V usage is TRBV4-1 and J usage is TRBJ1-2; possibly TRBD1 for D (5 bases). Here the sequenced sample was peripheral blood, taken 28 days after the second AZD1222 dose. CDR3 region: CASSQAGGGSNYGYTF. The CDR3 region has the DNA TGCGCCAGCAGCCAAGCCGGCGGGGGGTCTAACTATGGCTACACCTTC.